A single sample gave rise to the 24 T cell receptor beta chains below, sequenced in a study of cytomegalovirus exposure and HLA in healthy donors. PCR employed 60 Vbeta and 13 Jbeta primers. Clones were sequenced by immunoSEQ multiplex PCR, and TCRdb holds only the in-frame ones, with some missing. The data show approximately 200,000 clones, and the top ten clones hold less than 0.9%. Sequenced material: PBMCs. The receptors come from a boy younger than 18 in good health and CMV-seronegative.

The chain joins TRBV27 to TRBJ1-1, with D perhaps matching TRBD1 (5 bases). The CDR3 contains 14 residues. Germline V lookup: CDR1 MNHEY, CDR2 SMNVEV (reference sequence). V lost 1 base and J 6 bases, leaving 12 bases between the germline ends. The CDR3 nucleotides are TGTGCCAGCAGTTTATTTACAGGAGGGGCTGAAGCTTTCTTT. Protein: CASSLFTGGAEAFF.

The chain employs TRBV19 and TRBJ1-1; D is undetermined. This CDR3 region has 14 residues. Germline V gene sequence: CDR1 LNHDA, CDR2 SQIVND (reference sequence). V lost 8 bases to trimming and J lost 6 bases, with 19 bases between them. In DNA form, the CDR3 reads TGTGCCAGTCACCCCGGGTGGGTAGAAGCTGAAGCTTTCTTT. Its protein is CASHPGWVEAEAFF.

The CDR3 DNA follows: TGTGCCTCTTATCGGGACAGGGGAAGGAACTATGGCTACACCTTC. Translating it yields CASYRDRGRNYGYTF. This chain connects TRBV28 to TRBJ1-2, with TRBD1 matching over 10 bases. J was trimmed by 2 bases and V by 11 bases; bases with no gene match: 11. CDR1 is MDHEN and CDR2 is SYDVKM in the germline V gene. This CDR3 comprises 15 residues.

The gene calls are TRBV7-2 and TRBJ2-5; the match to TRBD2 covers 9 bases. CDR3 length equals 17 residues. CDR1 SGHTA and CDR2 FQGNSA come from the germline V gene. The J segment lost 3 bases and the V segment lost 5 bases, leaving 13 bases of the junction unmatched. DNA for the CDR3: TGTGCCAGCAGCAACCCCTCTTTCCCTAGCGGGGAAGAGACCCAGTACTTC. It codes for CASSNPSFPSGEETQYF.

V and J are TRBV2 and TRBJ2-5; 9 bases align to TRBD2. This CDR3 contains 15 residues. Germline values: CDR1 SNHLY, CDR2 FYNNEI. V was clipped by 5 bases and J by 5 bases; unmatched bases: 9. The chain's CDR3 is CASSTIPGTSETQYF. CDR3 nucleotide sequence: TGTGCCAGCAGTACCATACCCGGGACTAGCGAGACCCAGTACTTC.

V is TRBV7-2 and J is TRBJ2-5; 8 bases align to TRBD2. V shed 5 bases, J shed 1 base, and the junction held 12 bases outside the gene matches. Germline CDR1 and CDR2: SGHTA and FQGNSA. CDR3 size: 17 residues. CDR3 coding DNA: TGTGCCAGCAGCCCCGGAGGGGCGGGGGGCTTCCAAGAGACCCAGTACTTC. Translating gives CASSPGGAGGFQETQYF.

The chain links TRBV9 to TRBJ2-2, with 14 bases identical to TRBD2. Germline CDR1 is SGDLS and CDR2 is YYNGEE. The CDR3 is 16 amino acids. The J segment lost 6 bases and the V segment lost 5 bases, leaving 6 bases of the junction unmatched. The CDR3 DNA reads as TGTGCCAGCAGTGGGACTAGCGGGGGTAACCCCGGGGAGCTGTTTTTT. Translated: CASSGTSGGNPGELFF.

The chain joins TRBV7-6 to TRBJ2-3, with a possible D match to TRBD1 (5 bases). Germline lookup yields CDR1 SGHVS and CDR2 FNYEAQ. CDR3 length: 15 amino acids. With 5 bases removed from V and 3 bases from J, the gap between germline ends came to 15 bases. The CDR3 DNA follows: TGTGCCAGCAGCCCGTTAAACAGGATTACAGATACGCAGTATTTT. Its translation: CASSPLNRITDTQYF.

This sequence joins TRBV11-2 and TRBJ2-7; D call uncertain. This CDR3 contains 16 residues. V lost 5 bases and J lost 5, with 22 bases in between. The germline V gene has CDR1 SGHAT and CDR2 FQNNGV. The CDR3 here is CASSPRRGEPLDEQYF. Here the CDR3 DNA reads TGTGCCAGCAGCCCGAGGAGAGGCGAGCCCCTTGACGAGCAGTACTTC.

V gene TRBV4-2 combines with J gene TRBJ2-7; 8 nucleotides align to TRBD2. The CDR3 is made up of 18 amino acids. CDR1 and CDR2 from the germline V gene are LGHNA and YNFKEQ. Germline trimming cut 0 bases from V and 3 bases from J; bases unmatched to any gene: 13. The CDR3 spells CASSQDRSGGFILYEQYF. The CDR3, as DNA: TGTGCCAGCAGCCAAGATCGCAGCGGGGGTTTCATTCTCTACGAGCAGTACTTC.

CDR3: CASSVTSGGVIDTQYF. The CDR3 DNA reads as TGTGCCAGCAGTGTGACTAGCGGGGGGGTTATAGATACGCAGTATTTT. The chain uses TRBV6-1 and TRBJ2-3; TRBD2 matches 14 bases. The CDR3 extends over 16 amino acids. The trim removed 4 bases at V and 5 bases at J, leaving 5 bases unmatched. CDR1 MNHNS and CDR2 SASEGT come from the germline V gene.

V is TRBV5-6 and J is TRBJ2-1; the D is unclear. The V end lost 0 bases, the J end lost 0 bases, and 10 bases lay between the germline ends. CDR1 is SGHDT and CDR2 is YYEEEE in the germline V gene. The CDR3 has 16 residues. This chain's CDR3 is CASSLAFGNSYNEQFF. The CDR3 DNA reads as TGTGCCAGCAGCTTGGCGTTCGGTAACTCCTACAATGAGCAGTTCTTC.

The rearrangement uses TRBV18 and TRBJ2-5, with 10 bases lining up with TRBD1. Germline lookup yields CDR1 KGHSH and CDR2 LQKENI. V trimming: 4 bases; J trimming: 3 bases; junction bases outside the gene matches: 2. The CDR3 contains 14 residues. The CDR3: CASSRQGAEETQYF. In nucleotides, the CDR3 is TGTGCCAGCTCACGACAGGGGGCTGAAGAGACCCAGTACTTC. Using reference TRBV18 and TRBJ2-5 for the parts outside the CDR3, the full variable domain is NAGVMQNPRHLVRRRGQEARLRCSPMKGHSHVYWYRQLPEEGLKFMVYLQKENIIDESGMPKERFSAEFPKEGPSILRIQQVVRGDSAAYFCASSRQGAEETQYFGPGTRLLVL.

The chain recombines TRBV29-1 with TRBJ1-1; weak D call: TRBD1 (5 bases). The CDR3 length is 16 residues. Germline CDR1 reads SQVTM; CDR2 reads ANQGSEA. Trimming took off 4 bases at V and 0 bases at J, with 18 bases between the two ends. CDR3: CSVVPQGAHLNTEAFF. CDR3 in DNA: TGCAGCGTTGTCCCCCAGGGTGCCCACTTGAACACTGAAGCTTTCTTT.

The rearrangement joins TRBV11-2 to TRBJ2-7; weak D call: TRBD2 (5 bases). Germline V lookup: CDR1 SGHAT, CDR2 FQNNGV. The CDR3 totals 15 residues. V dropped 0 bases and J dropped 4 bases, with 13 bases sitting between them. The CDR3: CASSLEPSPGYEQYF. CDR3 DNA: TGTGCCAGCAGCTTAGAGCCCTCCCCGGGGTACGAGCAGTACTTC. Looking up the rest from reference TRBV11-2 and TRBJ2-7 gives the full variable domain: EAGVAQSPRYKIIEKRQSVAFWCNPISGHATLYWYQQILGQGPKLLIQFQNNGVVDDSQLPKDRFSAERLKGVDSTLKIQPAKLEDSAVYLCASSLEPSPGYEQYFGPGTRLTVT.

The CDR3 loop is CASKLQGTYNEQFF. In nucleotides, the CDR3 is TGCGCCAGCAAATTGCAGGGAACCTACAATGAGCAGTTCTTC. The J gene is TRBJ2-1, the V gene TRBV5-1, with D tentatively TRBD1 (5 bases). The V and J ends lost 6 bases and 2 bases respectively, with 12 bases between them. The CDR3 loop spans 14 amino acids. The germline V gene has CDR1 SGHRS and CDR2 YFSETQ.

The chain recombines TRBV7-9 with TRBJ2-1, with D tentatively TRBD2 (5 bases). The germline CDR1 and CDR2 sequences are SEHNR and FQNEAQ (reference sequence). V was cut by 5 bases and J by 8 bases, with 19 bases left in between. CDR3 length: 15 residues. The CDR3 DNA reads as TGTGCCAGCAGCCCCGGGGTGTGGGAAAGGTATGAGCAGTTCTTC. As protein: CASSPGVWERYEQFF.

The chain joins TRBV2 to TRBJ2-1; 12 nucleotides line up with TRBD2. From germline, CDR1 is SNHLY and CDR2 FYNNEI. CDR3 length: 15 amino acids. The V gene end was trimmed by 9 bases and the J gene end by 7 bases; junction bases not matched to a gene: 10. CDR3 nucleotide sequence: TGTGCCAGACCCCCGACCCTAGCGGGGGGGAATGAGCAGTTCTTC. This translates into CARPPTLAGGNEQFF.

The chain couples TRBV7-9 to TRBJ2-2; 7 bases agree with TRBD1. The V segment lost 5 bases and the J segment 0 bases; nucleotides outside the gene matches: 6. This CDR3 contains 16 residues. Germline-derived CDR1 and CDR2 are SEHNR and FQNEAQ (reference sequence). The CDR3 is CASSKRDSSNTGELFF. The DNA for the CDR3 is TGTGCCAGCAGCAAACGGGACAGTTCGAACACCGGGGAGCTGTTTTTT.

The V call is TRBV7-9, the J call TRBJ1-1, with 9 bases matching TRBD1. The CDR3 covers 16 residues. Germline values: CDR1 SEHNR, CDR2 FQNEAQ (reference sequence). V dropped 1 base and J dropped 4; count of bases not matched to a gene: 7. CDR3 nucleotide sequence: TGTGCCAGCAGCTTAGGTTCCGGGACAGGGACCACTGAAGCTTTCTTT. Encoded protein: CASSLGSGTGTTEAFF.

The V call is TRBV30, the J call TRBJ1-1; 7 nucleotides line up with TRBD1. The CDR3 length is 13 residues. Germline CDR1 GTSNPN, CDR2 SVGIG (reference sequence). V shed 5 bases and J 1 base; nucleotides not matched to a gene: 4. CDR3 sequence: CAWGGQPNTEAFF. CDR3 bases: TGTGCCTGGGGGGGACAGCCGAACACTGAAGCTTTCTTT.

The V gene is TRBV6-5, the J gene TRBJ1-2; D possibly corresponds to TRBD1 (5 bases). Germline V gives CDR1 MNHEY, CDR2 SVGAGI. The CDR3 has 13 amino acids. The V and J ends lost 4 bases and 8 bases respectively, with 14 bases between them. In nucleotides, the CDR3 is TGTGCCAGCAGTTTCGAGGGACTTGACGGCTACACCTTC. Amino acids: CASSFEGLDGYTF.

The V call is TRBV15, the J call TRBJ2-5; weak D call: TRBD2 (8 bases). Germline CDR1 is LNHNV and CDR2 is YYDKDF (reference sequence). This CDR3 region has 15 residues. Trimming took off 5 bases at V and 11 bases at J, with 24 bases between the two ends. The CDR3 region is CATSEGAGGPTEQYF. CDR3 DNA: TGTGCCACCAGCGAGGGGGCGGGGGGTCCTACAGAGCAGTACTTC.

The CDR3 sequence is CASSLAGTGNYGYTF. DNA of the CDR3: TGCGCCAGCAGCTTGGCCGGGACAGGGAACTATGGCTACACCTTC. This chain connects TRBV5-1 to TRBJ1-2; 9 positions agree with TRBD1. Trimming cost V 0 bases and J 2 bases; bases outside gene matches: 2. Germline V lookup: CDR1 SGHRS, CDR2 YFSETQ. The CDR3 spans 15 residues.